The 7 T cell receptor beta chains in this list originate from one sample, sequenced in a study of blood T cell repertoires in COVID-19. Measured with immunoSEQ multiplex PCR; TCRdb has only the in-frame clones, and not every one. The sample lists over 95,000 clones, about four fifths occurring once. The sequencing input was peripheral blood. All receptors come from a human donor in a cohort sampled during active COVID-19.

The chain joins TRBV6-2 or TRBV6-3 to TRBJ1-5, with 8 bases lining up with TRBD1. Germline CDR1 reads MNHEY; CDR2 reads SVGEGT. This CDR3 region has 17 residues. With 5 bases clipped from V and 4 bases from J, the junction kept 13 bases outside the gene matches. CDR3 residues: CASSPIGQGVSNQPQHF. Here the CDR3 DNA reads TGTGCCAGCAGTCCGATAGGACAGGGCGTTTCAAATCAGCCCCAGCATTTT.

CDR3 sequence: CASSSPDKFPYNEQFF. The CDR3 DNA reads as TGCGCCAGCAGTAGCCCGGACAAATTTCCCTACAATGAGCAGTTCTTC. The gene calls are TRBV10-2 and TRBJ2-1; weak D call: TRBD1 (5 bases). The CDR3 covers 16 residues. Trimming stripped 5 bases from V and 2 bases from J, with 16 bases between. Per germline, CDR1 WSHSY and CDR2 SAAADI.

The rearrangement links TRBV7-8 to TRBJ1-4; D gene unclear. V lost 0 bases to trimming and J lost 5 bases, with 13 bases between them. This CDR3 is built from 16 residues. Germline V gives CDR1 SGHVS, CDR2 FQNEAQ. The CDR3 sequence: CASSLARHGENEKLFF. DNA of the CDR3: TGTGCCAGCAGCTTAGCGCGTCACGGAGAGAATGAAAAACTGTTTTTT. The entire variable domain, with the rest obtained from reference TRBV7-8 and TRBJ1-4, is as follows: GAGVSQSPRYKVAKRGQDVALRCDPISGHVSLFWYQQALGQGPEFLTYFQNEAQLDKSGLPSDRFFAERPEGSVSTLKIQRTQQEDSAVYLCASSLARHGENEKLFFGSGTQLSVL.

This clone has a handful of counts. The sample has other DNA sequences that encode this CDR3 too. This chain links TRBV2 with TRBJ1-2; 8 bases are a match to TRBD1. Trimming took 2 bases from V and 4 from J; bases not matched to a gene: 3. This CDR3 is 14 amino acids long. The germline V gene has CDR1 SNHLY and CDR2 FYNNEI. The CDR3 coding sequence is TGTGCCAGCAGTGAAACCGGACAGGGCTATGGCTACACCTTC. Its translation: CASSETGQGYGYTF.

The V and J genes are TRBV12-3 or TRBV12-4 and TRBJ1-1; D ambiguous. Trimming took off 1 base at V and 11 bases at J, with 11 bases between the two ends. The CDR3 is made up of 12 amino acids. The CDR3 is CASSLESRLAFF. CDR3 nucleotides: TGTGCCAGCAGTTTAGAGAGCAGGTTGGCTTTCTTT.

This clone showed up just a few times. The chain carries TRBV25-1 and TRBJ1-1; D unclear. V lost 4 bases and J 1 base, leaving 4 bases between the germline ends. Germline-derived CDR1 and CDR2 are MGHDK and SYGVNS. The CDR3 is 12 amino acids. Here the CDR3 reads CASSGQNTEAFF. CDR3 sequence (DNA): TGTGCCAGCAGTGGGCAGAACACTGAAGCTTTCTTT.

The chain employs TRBV4-3 and TRBJ2-7; 7 bases agree with TRBD2. The CDR3 is made up of 15 amino acids. The germline CDR1 and CDR2 sequences are LGHNA and YSLEER. With 2 bases clipped from V and 2 bases from J, the junction kept 6 bases outside the gene matches. The CDR3: CASSQLWGGTYEQYF. Written as DNA, the CDR3 is TGCGCCAGCAGCCAACTCTGGGGGGGTACCTACGAGCAGTACTTC.